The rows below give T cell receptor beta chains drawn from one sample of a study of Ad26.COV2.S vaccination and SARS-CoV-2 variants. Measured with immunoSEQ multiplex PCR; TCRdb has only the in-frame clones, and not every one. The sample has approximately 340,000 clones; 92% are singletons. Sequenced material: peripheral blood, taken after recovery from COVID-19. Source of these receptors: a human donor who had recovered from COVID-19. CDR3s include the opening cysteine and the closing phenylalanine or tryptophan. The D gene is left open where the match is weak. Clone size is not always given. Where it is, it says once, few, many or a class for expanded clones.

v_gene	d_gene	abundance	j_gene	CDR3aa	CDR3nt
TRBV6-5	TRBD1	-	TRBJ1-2	CASSQGADGYTF	TGTGCCAGCAGCCAGGGGGCAGATGGCTACACCTTC
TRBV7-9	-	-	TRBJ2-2	CASQAGGGELFF	TGTGCCAGTCAGGCCGGAGGCGGGGAGCTGTTTTTT
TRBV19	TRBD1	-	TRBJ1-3	CATQRSPRDRFFSGNTIYF	TGTGCCACCCAAAGGAGCCCCCGGGACAGATTTTTCTCTGGAAACACCATATATTTT
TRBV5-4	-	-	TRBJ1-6	CASGGGGSPLHF	TGTGCCAGCGGAGGGGGGGGTTCACCCCTCCACTTT
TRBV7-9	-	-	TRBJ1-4	CASSFFSEKLFF	TGTGCCAGCAGCTTTTTCAGCGAAAAACTGTTTTTT
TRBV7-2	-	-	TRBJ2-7	CASSQTTYEQYF	TGTGCCAGCAGCCAGACAACATACGAGCAGTACTTC
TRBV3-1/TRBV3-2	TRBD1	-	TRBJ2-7	CASSHWDRGPYEQYF	TGTGCCAGCAGCCATTGGGACAGGGGGCCGTACGAGCAGTACTTC
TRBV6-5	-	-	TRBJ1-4	CASSLRTVEGPEKLFF	TGTGCCAGCAGTTTAAGGACGGTAGAAGGGCCTGAAAAACTGTTTTTT
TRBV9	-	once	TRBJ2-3	CASSGLPDTQYF	TGTGCCAGCAGCGGCCTACCAGATACGCAGTATTTT
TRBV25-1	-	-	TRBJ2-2	CASSAGELFF	TGTGCCAGCAGTGCCGGGGAGCTGTTTTTT
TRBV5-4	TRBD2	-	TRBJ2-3	CASSLYSGTRDRTQYF	TGTGCCAGCAGCTTGTATTCGGGGACTAGGGATCGTACGCAGTATTTT
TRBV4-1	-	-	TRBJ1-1	CASSQGWGSTNTEAFF	TGCGCCAGCAGTCAGGGGTGGGGGAGTACGAACACTGAAGCTTTCTTT
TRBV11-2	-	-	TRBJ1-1	CASSSLFAGPIFEAFF	TGTGCCAGCAGCTCACTATTTGCAGGCCCAATCTTTGAAGCTTTCTTT
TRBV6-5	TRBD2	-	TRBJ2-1	CASSLGLAGTKQFF	TGTGCCAGCAGTCTGGGACTAGCGGGTACCAAGCAGTTCTTC
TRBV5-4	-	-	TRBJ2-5	CASSPRRGAETQYF	TGTGCCAGCAGCCCTCGGAGGGGGGCCGAGACCCAGTACTTC
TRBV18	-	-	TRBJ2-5	CASSPSQLAQETQYF	TGTGCCAGCTCACCCTCACAGCTGGCCCAAGAGACCCAGTACTTC
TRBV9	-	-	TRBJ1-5	CASSVTGYQPQHF	TGTGCCAGCAGCGTCACAGGGTATCAGCCCCAGCATTTT
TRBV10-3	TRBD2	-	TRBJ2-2	CAISEYGREGTGELFF	TGTGCCATCAGTGAGTACGGCAGGGAGGGCACCGGGGAGCTGTTTTTT
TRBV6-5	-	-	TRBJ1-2	CASSYWREGGYTF	TGTGCCAGCAGTTACTGGCGGGAGGGTGGCTACACCTTC
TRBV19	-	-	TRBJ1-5	CASSIERGLRNQPQHF	TGTGCCAGTAGTATCGAGCGGGGGTTGCGCAATCAGCCCCAGCATTTT